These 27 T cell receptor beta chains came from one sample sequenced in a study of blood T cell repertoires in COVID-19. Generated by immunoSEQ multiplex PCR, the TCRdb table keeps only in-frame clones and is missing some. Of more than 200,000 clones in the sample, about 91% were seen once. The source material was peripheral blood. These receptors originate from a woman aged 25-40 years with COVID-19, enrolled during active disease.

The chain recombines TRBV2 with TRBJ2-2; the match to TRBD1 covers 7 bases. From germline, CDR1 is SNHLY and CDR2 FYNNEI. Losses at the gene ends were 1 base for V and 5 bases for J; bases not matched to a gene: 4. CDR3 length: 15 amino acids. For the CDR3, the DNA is TGTGCCAGCAGTGAAGAGCACAGGGGTACCGGGGAGCTGTTTTTT. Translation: CASSEEHRGTGELFF.

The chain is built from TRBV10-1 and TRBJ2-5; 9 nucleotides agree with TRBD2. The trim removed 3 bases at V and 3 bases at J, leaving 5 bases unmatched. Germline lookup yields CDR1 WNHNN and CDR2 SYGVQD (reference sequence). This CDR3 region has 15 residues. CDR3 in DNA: TGCGCCAGCAGTGACCTTATAGCGGGGGAAGAGACCCAGTACTTC. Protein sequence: CASSDLIAGEETQYF.

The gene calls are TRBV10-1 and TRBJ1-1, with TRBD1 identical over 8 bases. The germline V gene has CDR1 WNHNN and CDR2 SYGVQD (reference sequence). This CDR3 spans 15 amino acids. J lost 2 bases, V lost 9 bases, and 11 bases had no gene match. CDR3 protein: CASSSRQGINTEAFF. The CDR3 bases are TGCGCCAGTTCTTCTAGACAGGGGATTAACACTGAAGCTTTCTTT.

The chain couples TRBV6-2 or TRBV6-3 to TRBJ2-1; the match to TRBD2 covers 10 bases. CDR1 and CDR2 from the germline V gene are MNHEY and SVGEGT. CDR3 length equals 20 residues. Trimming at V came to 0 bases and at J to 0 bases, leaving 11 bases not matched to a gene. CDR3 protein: CASSYSNVAGGHRSYNEQFF. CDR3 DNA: TGTGCCAGCAGTTACTCTAACGTAGCGGGAGGACATCGCTCCTACAATGAGCAGTTCTTC.

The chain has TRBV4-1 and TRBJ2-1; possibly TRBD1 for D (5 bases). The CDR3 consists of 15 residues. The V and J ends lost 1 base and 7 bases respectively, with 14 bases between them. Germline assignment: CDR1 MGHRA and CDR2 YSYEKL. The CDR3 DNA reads TGCGCCAGCAGCCAAGGTTTGGGGCTACCTAATGAGCAGTTCTTC. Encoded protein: CASSQGLGLPNEQFF.

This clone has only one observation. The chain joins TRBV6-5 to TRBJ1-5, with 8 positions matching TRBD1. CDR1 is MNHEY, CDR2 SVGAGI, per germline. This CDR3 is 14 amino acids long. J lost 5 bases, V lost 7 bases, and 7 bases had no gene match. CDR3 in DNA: TGTGCCAGCAACAGGGGGGTTGGCGATCAGCCCCAGCATTTT. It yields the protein CASNRGVGDQPQHF.

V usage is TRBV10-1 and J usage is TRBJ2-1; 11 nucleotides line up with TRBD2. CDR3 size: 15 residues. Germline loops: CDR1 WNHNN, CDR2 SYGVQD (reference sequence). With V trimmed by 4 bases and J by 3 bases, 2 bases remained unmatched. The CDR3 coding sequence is TGCGCCAGCAGTGGAGGGACTAGCGGCTACAATGAGCAGTTCTTC. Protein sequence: CASSGGTSGYNEQFF.

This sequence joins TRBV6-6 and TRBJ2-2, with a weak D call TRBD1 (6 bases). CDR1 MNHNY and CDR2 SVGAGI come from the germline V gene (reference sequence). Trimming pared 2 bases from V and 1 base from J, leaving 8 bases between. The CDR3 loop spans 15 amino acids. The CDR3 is CASSYKGQNTGELFF. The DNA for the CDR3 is TGTGCCAGCAGTTACAAGGGACAGAACACCGGGGAGCTGTTTTTT.

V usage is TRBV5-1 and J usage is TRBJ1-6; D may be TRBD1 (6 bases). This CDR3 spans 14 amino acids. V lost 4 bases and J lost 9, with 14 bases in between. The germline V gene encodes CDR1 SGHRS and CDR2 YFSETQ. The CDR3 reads CASSGGQPASPLHF. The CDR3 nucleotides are TGCGCCAGCAGCGGTGGACAGCCAGCTTCACCCCTCCACTTT. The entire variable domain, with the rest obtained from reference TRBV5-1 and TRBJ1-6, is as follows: KAGVTQTPRYLIKTRGQQVTLSCSPISGHRSVSWYQQTPGQGLQFLFEYFSETQRNKGNFPGRFSGRQFSNSRSEMNVSTLELGDSALYLCASSGGQPASPLHFGNGTRLTVT.

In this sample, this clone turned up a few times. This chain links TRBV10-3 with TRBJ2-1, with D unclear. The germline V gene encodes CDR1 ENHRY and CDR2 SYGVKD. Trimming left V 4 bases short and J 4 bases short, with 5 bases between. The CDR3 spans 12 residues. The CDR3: CAISGHYNEQFF. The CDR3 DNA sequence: TGTGCCATCAGTGGACATTACAATGAGCAGTTCTTC.

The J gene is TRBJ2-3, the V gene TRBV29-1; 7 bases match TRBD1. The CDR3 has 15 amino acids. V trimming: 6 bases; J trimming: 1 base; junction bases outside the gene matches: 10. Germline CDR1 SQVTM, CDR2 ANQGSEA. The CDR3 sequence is CSVKGTEKRTDTQYF. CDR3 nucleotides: TGCAGCGTAAAAGGGACAGAGAAGCGCACAGATACGCAGTATTTT.

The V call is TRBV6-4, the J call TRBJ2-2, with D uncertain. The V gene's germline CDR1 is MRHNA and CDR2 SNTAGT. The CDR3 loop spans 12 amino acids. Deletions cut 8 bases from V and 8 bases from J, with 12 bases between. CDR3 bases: TGTGCCAGCTCGAATCGTACTGGGGAGCTGTTTTTT. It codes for CASSNRTGELFF.

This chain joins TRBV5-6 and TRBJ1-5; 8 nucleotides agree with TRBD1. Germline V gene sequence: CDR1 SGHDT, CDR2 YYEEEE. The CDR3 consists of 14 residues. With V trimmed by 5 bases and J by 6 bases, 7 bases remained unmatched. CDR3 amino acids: CASSRGQGGQPQHF. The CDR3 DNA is TGTGCCAGCAGTCGCGGACAGGGCGGTCAGCCCCAGCATTTT.

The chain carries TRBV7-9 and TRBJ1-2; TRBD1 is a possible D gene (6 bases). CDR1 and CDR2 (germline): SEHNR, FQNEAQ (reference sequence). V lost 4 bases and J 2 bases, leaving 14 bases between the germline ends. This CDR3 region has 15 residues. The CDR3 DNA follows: TGTGCCAGCAGCTCTGGGGAGGGACAAAACTATGGCTACACCTTC. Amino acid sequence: CASSSGEGQNYGYTF.

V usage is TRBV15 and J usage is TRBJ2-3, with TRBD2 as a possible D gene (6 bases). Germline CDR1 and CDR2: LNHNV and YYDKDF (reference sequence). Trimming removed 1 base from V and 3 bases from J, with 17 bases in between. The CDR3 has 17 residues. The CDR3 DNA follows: TGTGCCACCAGCAGAGGGGACTTCTATCGGTCTACAGATACGCAGTATTTT. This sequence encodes CATSRGDFYRSTDTQYF.

CDR3 sequence: CASSQDPQTDTQYF. CDR3 nucleotide sequence: TGTGCCAGCAGCCAAGATCCCCAGACAGATACGCAGTATTTT. The gene calls are TRBV3-1 (or the pseudogene TRBV3-2) and TRBJ2-3; the D is unclear. The V gene lost 0 bases and the J gene lost 3 bases, with 7 bases spanning the gap. In germline, CDR1 is LGHDT, CDR2 YNNKEL (reference sequence). This CDR3 contains 14 residues.

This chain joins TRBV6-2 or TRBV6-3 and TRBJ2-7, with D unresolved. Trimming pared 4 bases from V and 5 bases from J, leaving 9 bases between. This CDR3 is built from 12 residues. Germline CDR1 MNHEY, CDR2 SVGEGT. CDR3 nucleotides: TGTGCCAGCAGTTCCCAGACTGACGAGCAGTACTTC. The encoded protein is CASSSQTDEQYF.

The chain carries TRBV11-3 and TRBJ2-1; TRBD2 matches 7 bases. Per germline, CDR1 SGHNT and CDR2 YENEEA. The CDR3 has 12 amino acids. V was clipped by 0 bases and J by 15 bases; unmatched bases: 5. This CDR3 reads CASSLETSNPFF. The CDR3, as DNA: TGTGCCAGCAGCTTAGAGACTAGCAACCCGTTCTTC.

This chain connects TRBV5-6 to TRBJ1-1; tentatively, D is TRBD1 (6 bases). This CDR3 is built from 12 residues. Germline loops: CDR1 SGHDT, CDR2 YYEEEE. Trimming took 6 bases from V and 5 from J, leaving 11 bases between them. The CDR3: CASMLQGTEAFF. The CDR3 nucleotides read TGTGCCAGCATGCTACAGGGTACTGAAGCTTTCTTT.

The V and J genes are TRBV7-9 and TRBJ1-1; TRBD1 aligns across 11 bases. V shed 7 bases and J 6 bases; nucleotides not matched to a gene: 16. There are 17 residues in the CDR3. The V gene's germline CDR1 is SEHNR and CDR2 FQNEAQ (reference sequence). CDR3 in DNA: TGTGCCAGCACCATACCCAGGGACAGGGGGATCTGGCCTGAAGCTTTCTTT. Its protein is CASTIPRDRGIWPEAFF.

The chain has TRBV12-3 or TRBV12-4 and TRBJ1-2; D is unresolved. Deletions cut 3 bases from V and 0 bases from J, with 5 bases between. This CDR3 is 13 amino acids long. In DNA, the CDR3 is TGTGCCAGCAGTTTGAGGACTAACTATGGCTACACCTTC. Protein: CASSLRTNYGYTF.

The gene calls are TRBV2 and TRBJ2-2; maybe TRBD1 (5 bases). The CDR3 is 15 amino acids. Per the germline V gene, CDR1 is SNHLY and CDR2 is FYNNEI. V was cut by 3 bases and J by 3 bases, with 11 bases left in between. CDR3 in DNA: TGTGCCAGCAGTGAGCGGAGCAGGGACACCGGGGAGCTGTTTTTT. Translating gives CASSERSRDTGELFF.

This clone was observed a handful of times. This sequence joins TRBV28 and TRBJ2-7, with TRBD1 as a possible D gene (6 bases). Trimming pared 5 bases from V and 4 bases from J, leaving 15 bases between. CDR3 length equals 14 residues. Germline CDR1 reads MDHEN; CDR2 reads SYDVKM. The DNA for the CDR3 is TGTGCCAGCAGTAGTTACAGGGTGGGGTACGAGCAGTACTTC. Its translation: CASSSYRVGYEQYF.

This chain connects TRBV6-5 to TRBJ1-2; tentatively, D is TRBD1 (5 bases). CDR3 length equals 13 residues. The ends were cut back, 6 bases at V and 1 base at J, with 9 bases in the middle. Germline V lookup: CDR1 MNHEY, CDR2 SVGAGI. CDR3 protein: CASRKQDNYGYTF. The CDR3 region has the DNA TGTGCCAGCAGGAAACAGGATAACTATGGCTACACCTTC.

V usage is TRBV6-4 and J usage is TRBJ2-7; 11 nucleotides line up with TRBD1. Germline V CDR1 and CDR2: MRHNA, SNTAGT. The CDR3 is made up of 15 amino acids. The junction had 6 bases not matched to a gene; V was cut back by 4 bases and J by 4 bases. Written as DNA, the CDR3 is TGTGCCAGCAGTGTAAGGACAGGGGGCAAGTACGAGCAGTACTTC. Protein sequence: CASSVRTGGKYEQYF.

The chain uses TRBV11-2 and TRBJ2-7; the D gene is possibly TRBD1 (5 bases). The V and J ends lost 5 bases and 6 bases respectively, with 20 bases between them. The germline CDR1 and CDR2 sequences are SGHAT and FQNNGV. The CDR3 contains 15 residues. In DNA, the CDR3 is TGTGCCAGCAGCCTCGCTGGGCAGGGTAGATTCGAGCAGTACTTC. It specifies CASSLAGQGRFEQYF.

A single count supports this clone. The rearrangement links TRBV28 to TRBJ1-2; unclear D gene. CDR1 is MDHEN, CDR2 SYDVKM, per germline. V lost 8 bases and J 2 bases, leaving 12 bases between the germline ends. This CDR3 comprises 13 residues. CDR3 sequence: CASGRGWNYGYTF. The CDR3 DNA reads TGTGCCAGCGGGCGGGGATGGAACTATGGCTACACCTTC.